Listed below are T cell receptor beta chains from one sample, sequenced in a study of cytomegalovirus exposure and HLA in healthy donors. The table came from immunoSEQ multiplex PCR; TCRdb's copy has only in-frame clones and leaves some out. The sample yields around 120,000 clones, 81% seen once. The sample comprised PBMCs. Receptor source: a woman between 40 and 50 years old in good health and CMV-seropositive. CDR3s include the opening cysteine and the closing phenylalanine or tryptophan. A D gene is named only where the DNA matches it firmly. The size field is filled for only some rows; it gives once, few, many or a size class.

CASSQHQGGAYEQYF,TGTGCCAGCAGCCAACATCAGGGTGGCGCCTACGAGCAGTACTTC,NA,TRBJ2-7,TRBV14,NA
CASSPMARGVSYEQYF,TGTGCCAGCTCACCAATGGCGCGGGGCGTCTCCTACGAGCAGTACTTC,NA,TRBJ2-7,TRBV18,NA
CASSVQVNTEAFF,TGTGCCAGCAGCGTTCAGGTGAACACTGAAGCTTTCTTT,NA,TRBJ1-1,TRBV9,NA
CAISEGLAGGAGSYEQYF,TGTGCCATCAGTGAAGGACTAGCGGGAGGCGCGGGGAGCTACGAGCAGTACTTC,TRBD2,TRBJ2-7,TRBV10-3,once
CASSLAGPSYNEQFF,TGTGCCAGCAGTCTAGCGGGACCTTCCTACAATGAGCAGTTCTTC,TRBD2,TRBJ2-1,TRBV6-5,NA
CASSSRGQGLNEKLFF,TGTGCCAGCAGTTCGAGAGGACAGGGCCTTAATGAAAAACTGTTTTTT,TRBD1,TRBJ1-4,TRBV27,NA
CASSLGAEAFF,TGTGCCAGCAGCCTAGGAGCTGAAGCTTTCTTT,NA,TRBJ1-1,TRBV4-2,NA
CATSGSGGQSSYNEQFF,TGTGCCACCAGCGGTAGCGGGGGCCAAAGCTCCTACAATGAGCAGTTCTTC,TRBD2,TRBJ2-1,TRBV15,NA
CASSQDFSRYSNQPQHF,TGCGCCAGCAGCCAAGATTTTTCGCGATATAGCAATCAGCCCCAGCATTTT,NA,TRBJ1-5,TRBV4-1,NA
CASSESGWGEQYF,TGTGCCAGCAGTGAGTCGGGATGGGGCGAGCAGTACTTC,NA,TRBJ2-7,TRBV2,NA
CASMKTGLSYEQYF,TGCGCCAGCATGAAGACAGGCCTCTCCTACGAGCAGTACTTC,NA,TRBJ2-7,TRBV5-1,NA
CASSPRGGMNTEAFF,TGTGCCAGCAGCCCCCGGGGCGGGATGAACACTGAAGCTTTCTTT,NA,TRBJ1-1,TRBV9,NA
CASSVGQGAYEQYF,TGTGCCAGCAGCGTAGGACAGGGGGCCTACGAGCAGTACTTC,TRBD1,TRBJ2-7,TRBV9,NA
CASRGQGAYEQYF,TGTGCCAGCAGGGGACAGGGGGCCTACGAGCAGTACTTC,TRBD1,TRBJ2-7,TRBV2,NA
CASSLGGGGFVYEQYF,TGTGCCAGCAGCTTAGGCGGGGGGGGATTTGTGTACGAGCAGTACTTC,TRBD2,TRBJ2-7,TRBV7-8,few
CASSPGHATEQYF,TGTGCCAGCAGCCCCGGACATGCGACCGAGCAGTACTTC,NA,TRBJ2-7,TRBV6-5,NA
CASSLGGLGDYGYTF,TGCGCCAGCAGCCTGGGGGGTCTAGGGGACTATGGCTACACCTTC,NA,TRBJ1-2,TRBV5-1,NA
CASSEYSGRANEQFF,TGTGCCAGCAGTGAATATAGCGGGAGGGCTAATGAGCAGTTCTTC,TRBD2,TRBJ2-1,TRBV25-1,NA
CASRQPGTGSYEQYF,TGTGCCAGCAGACAACCCGGGACAGGGTCCTACGAGCAGTACTTC,TRBD1,TRBJ2-7,TRBV11-2,NA
CASSVTTDMGSYGYTF,TGTGCCAGCAGCGTGACGACAGATATGGGAAGCTATGGCTACACCTTC,NA,TRBJ1-2,TRBV9,NA
CAISEAGAVSPLHF,TGTGCCATCAGTGAGGCAGGTGCCGTCTCACCCCTCCACTTT,NA,TRBJ1-6,TRBV10-3,few
CASSPQGLGSDTQYF,TGCGCCAGCAGCCCACAGGGGTTAGGTTCAGATACGCAGTATTTT,TRBD1,TRBJ2-3,TRBV5-1,NA
CASSARGRGAASPSTDTQYF,TGCGCCAGCAGCGCCAGAGGGCGGGGGGCCGCGAGCCCTAGCACAGATACGCAGTATTTT,TRBD2,TRBJ2-3,TRBV5-1,NA
CSATGQGAAFF,TGCAGTGCCACGGGACAGGGAGCAGCTTTCTTT,TRBD1,TRBJ1-1,TRBV20-1,NA
CASSIPGLASYEQYF,TGTGCCAGCAGCATACCGGGACTAGCGTCCTACGAGCAGTACTTC,TRBD2,TRBJ2-7,TRBV28,NA
CASSLRGGGYNSPLHF,TGTGCCAGCAGCTTGAGAGGGGGCGGGTATAATTCACCCCTCCACTTT,TRBD1,TRBJ1-6,TRBV5-4,few
CASSQDPAGGGTDTQYF,TGCGCCAGCAGCCAAGATCCAGCGGGAGGGGGCACAGATACGCAGTATTTT,TRBD2,TRBJ2-3,TRBV4-3,NA
CASSAGGGSDSGANVLTF,TGTGCCAGCAGCGCGGGGGGGGGCAGCGACTCTGGGGCCAACGTCCTGACTTTC,TRBD2,TRBJ2-6,TRBV9,NA
CATSRGAGVRGSPYEQYF,TGTGCCACCAGCAGAGGAGCAGGGGTAAGGGGTAGCCCCTACGAGCAGTACTTC,NA,TRBJ2-7,TRBV15,few
CASSLGEGYNEQFF,TGTGCCAGCAGTTTGGGAGAGGGATACAATGAGCAGTTCTTC,NA,TRBJ2-1,TRBV27,NA
CASSSQGQKEEQYF,TGTGCCAGCAGCTCTCAAGGACAGAAGGAAGAGCAGTACTTC,NA,TRBJ2-7,TRBV7-9,NA
CASSDFGGGARYNEQFF,TGTGCCAGCAGTGATTTTGGCGGGGGGGCCCGGTACAATGAGCAGTTCTTC,TRBD2,TRBJ2-1,TRBV2,NA
CASSLPGQDPGYTF,TGTGCCAGCTCATTACCGGGACAGGACCCTGGCTACACCTTC,TRBD1,TRBJ1-2,TRBV18,NA